This TCR beta chain is drawn from a study of cytomegalovirus exposure and HLA in healthy donors. This CDR3 is 14 amino acids long. V gave up 6 bases and J gave up 3 bases; unmatched junction bases: 5. The germline V gene has CDR1 MNHNS and CDR2 SASEGT. PCR used 60 Vbeta primers and 13 Jbeta primers. Only in-frame clones appear in the TCRdb table, and some are missing; sequencing was by immunoSEQ multiplex PCR. The data show 150,000 to 200,000 clones, roughly four fifths seen once. The TCR was taken from a woman in her 40s in good health and CMV-seronegative. The chain recombines TRBV6-1 with TRBJ2-7, with TRBD1 matching 10 bases. Material: PBMCs. The CDR3 DNA sequence: TGTGCCAGCAGAGCGGGACAGGGGTACTACGAGCAGTACTTC. It translates to CASRAGQGYYEQYF.